The 9 T cell receptor beta chains below were found in one sample sequenced in a study of blood T cell repertoires in COVID-19. Generated by immunoSEQ multiplex PCR, the TCRdb table keeps only in-frame clones and is missing some. Found here are under 70,000 clones, about 87% of them singletons; the top ten hold approximately 6.8%. Sequencing was performed on peripheral blood. These receptors were collected from a woman between 65 and 79 years old with acute or convalescent COVID-19.

This clone was counted once. This rearrangement joins TRBV24-1 to TRBJ2-2; maybe TRBD1 (5 bases). Trimming shortened V by 6 bases and J by 4 bases, and 17 bases separated the two germline ends. The germline CDR1 and CDR2 sequences are KGHDR and SFDVKD. The CDR3 is 16 amino acids. For the CDR3, the DNA is TGTGCCACCAGTAACACGGAACAGGCTAGCACCGGGGAGCTGTTTTTT. Protein product: CATSNTEQASTGELFF.

The V call is TRBV6-5, the J call TRBJ1-6; 9 nucleotides agree with TRBD1. CDR3 length: 13 amino acids. Germline V gene lookup returns CDR1 MNHEY and CDR2 SVGAGI. The V gene end was trimmed by 8 bases and the J gene end by 10 bases; junction bases not matched to a gene: 6. The CDR3 loop is CASRGQGTSPLHF. The DNA for the CDR3 is TGTGCCAGCCGGGGACAGGGAACCTCACCCCTCCACTTT.

The V and J genes are TRBV2 and TRBJ1-4; TRBD1 matches 7 bases. Germline lookup yields CDR1 SNHLY and CDR2 FYNNEI. This CDR3 region has 14 residues. V shed 4 bases, J shed 8 bases, and the junction held 7 bases outside the gene matches. The CDR3 loop is CASSARQGSEKLFF. CDR3 DNA: TGTGCCAGCAGTGCACGACAGGGTAGCGAAAAACTGTTTTTT.

This rearrangement joins TRBV3-1 (or the pseudogene TRBV3-2) to TRBJ2-1; 9 bases agree with TRBD2. The germline CDR1 and CDR2 sequences are LGHDT and YNNKEL (reference sequence). CDR3 length: 14 residues. J lost 12 bases, V lost 4 bases, and 10 bases had no gene match. The CDR3 protein is CASSPGLAGTGQFF. The CDR3 DNA sequence: TGTGCCAGCAGCCCCGGGCTAGCGGGGACCGGGCAGTTCTTC.

This chain joins TRBV28 and TRBJ1-5; D call uncertain. The CDR3 runs to 13 residues. CDR1 MDHEN and CDR2 SYDVKM come from the germline V gene. The CDR3 loop is CAIGGWGNQPQHF. CDR3 coding DNA: TGTGCTATCGGAGGGTGGGGAAATCAGCCCCAGCATTTT.

J is TRBJ2-1 and V is TRBV5-4; TRBD2 agrees at 13 bases. The CDR3 runs to 15 residues. The V gene end was trimmed by 4 bases and the J gene end by 7 bases; junction bases not matched to a gene: 5. Germline V gene lookup returns CDR1 SGHNT and CDR2 YYREEE (reference sequence). CDR3 residues: CASSRTSGSLNEQFF. Written as DNA, the CDR3 is TGTGCCAGCAGCCGGACTAGCGGGAGTCTGAATGAGCAGTTCTTC.

The rearrangement links TRBV7-9 to TRBJ1-5; D is uncertain. Deletions cut 1 base from V and 0 bases from J, with 10 bases between. CDR1 and CDR2 from the germline V gene are SEHNR and FQNEAQ (reference sequence). The CDR3 sequence is 16 residues long. DNA of the CDR3: TGTGCCAGCAGCTTAGAGGGAGGGCATAGCAATCAGCCCCAGCATTTT. It translates to CASSLEGGHSNQPQHF.

V is TRBV3-1 (or the pseudogene TRBV3-2) and J is TRBJ2-3; D unclear. The germline CDR1 and CDR2 sequences are LGHDT and YNNKEL (reference sequence). With 11 bases removed from V and 6 bases from J, the gap between germline ends came to 9 bases. This CDR3 has 10 amino acids. For the CDR3, the DNA is TGTGCCGCAAGAGAGGATACGCAGTATTTT. Its translation is CAAREDTQYF.

The chain is built from TRBV30 and TRBJ2-1; 9 bases line up with TRBD1. V lost 3 bases and J lost 3; bases outside the gene matches: 3. Germline CDR1 and CDR2: GTSNPN and SVGIG (reference sequence). The CDR3 runs to 14 residues. The CDR3 is CAWSRGQGYNEQFF. CDR3 sequence (DNA): TGTGCCTGGAGCCGGGGACAGGGCTACAATGAGCAGTTCTTC.